The sequence of this TCR beta chain was determined in a study of OX40 agonist ivuxolimab in advanced cancers. Study-level findings and limits: CD8+ T cells showed, on average, more clonal expansion than CD4+ cells.

CDR1 and CDR2 from the germline V gene are SGHNT and YYREEE (reference sequence). V was cut by 0 bases and J by 0 bases, with 9 bases left in between. This CDR3 is 15 amino acids long. Only in-frame clones appear in the TCRdb table, and some are missing; sequencing was by immunoSEQ multiplex PCR. The sample carries tens of thousands of clones, about 89% recorded once. In the case of this clone: The target antigen is unknown.

Excluded were patients having autoimmune disease history or systemic immunosuppression. This chain connects TRBV5-4 to TRBJ2-5, with D uncertain. The TCR was taken from an adult with an advanced solid tumor such as melanoma, head and neck, liver or kidney cancer. This specimen was CD4+ or CD8+ T cells sorted from blood, taken in a trial of the OX40 agonist ivuxolimab. The CDR3 nucleotides read TGTGCCAGCAGCTTGGGGCCGACGAACCAAGAGACCCAGTACTTC. It yields the protein CASSLGPTNQETQYF.